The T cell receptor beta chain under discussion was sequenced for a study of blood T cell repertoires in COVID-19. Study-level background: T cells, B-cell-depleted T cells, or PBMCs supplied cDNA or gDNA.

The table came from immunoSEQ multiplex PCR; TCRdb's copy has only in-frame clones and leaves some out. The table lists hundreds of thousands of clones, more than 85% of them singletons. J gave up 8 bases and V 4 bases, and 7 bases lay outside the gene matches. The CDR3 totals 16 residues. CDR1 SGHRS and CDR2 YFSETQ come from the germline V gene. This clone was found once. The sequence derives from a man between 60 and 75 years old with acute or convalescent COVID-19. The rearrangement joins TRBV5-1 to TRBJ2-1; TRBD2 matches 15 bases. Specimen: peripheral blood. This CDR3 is CASSLRGLAGGDEQFF. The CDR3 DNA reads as TGCGCCAGCAGCCTACGGGGACTAGCGGGGGGCGATGAGCAGTTCTTC.